A single sample is the source of the 12 T cell receptor beta chains below, sequenced in a study of PD-1 blockade in classical Hodgkin lymphoma. Relapse was seen in all patients after autologous stem cell transplantation, and brentuximab vedotin exposure was variable. Sequenced by immunoSEQ multiplex PCR; TCRdb stores in-frame clones only, minus some. The table has 10,000 to 15,000 clones, around 86% seen once. The material sequenced was peripheral blood mononuclear cells (PBMCs), taken at baseline. These TCRs come from a human donor with classical Hodgkin lymphoma.

The gene calls are TRBV19 and TRBJ2-3; 9 bases map to TRBD2. The CDR3 has 14 amino acids. The germline gives CDR1 LNHDA, CDR2 SQIVND (reference sequence). Trimming at V came to 5 bases and at J to 8 bases, leaving 8 bases not matched to a gene. This CDR3 is CASSVIAGASTQYF. The DNA of the CDR3 is TGTGCCAGTAGTGTGATAGCGGGAGCGAGTACGCAGTATTTT.

The chain links TRBV28 to TRBJ1-5, with D possibly matching TRBD1 (6 bases). CDR1 and CDR2 (germline): MDHEN, SYDVKM. The CDR3 spans 15 residues. Trimming stripped 6 bases from V and 5 bases from J, with 17 bases between. The CDR3 nucleotides are TGTGCCAGCAGCCCTCTTCAGGGGCCCCATCAGCCCCAGCATTTT. Its translation is CASSPLQGPHQPQHF.

A few counts support this clone. This sequence joins TRBV7-9 and TRBJ2-7; D gene uncertain. Germline V gene sequence: CDR1 SEHNR, CDR2 FQNEAQ (reference sequence). V was pared by 5 bases and J by 5 bases, with 22 bases between. This CDR3 spans 16 amino acids. The CDR3 DNA is TGTGCCAGCAGCGGTGAAGTTTTAGTCCCTGTCGACGAGCAGTACTTC. This sequence encodes CASSGEVLVPVDEQYF. The variable domain in full, with the rest retrieved from reference TRBV7-9 and TRBJ2-7, is DTGVSQNPRHKITKRGQNVTFRCDPISEHNRLYWYRQTLGQGPEFLTYFQNEAQLEKSRLLSDRFSAERPKGSFSTLEIQRTEQGDSAMYLCASSGEVLVPVDEQYFGPGTRLTVT.

The chain recombines TRBV6-1 with TRBJ2-1; no definite D call. CDR1 MNHNS and CDR2 SASEGT come from the germline V gene. Between the trimmed V and J ends, which lost 2 bases and 6 bases, there was a span of 5 bases. CDR3 length equals 12 residues. CDR3 loop: CASSESFNEQFF. The CDR3 DNA is TGTGCCAGCAGTGAAAGCTTCAATGAGCAGTTCTTC.

This sequence joins TRBV18 and TRBJ2-1, with 13 bases lining up with TRBD2. Germline V gene lookup returns CDR1 KGHSH and CDR2 LQKENI. Trimming cost V 0 bases and J 10 bases; bases outside gene matches: 12. This CDR3 has 18 amino acids. The CDR3 region has the DNA TGTGCCAGCTCACCACCAAAGACCGGACTAGCGGGAGTTGAAGAGCAGTTCTTC. Encoded protein: CASSPPKTGLAGVEEQFF. The whole variable domain, filled in from reference TRBV18 and TRBJ2-1, reads NAGVMQNPRHLVRRRGQEARLRCSPMKGHSHVYWYRQLPEEGLKFMVYLQKENIIDESGMPKERFSAEFPKEGPSILRIQQVVRGDSAAYFCASSPPKTGLAGVEEQFFGPGTRLTVL.

The chain has TRBV7-2 and TRBJ2-7; the match to TRBD2 covers 8 bases. V was pared by 1 base and J by 4 bases, with 9 bases of the junction left unmatched. Germline CDR1 is SGHTA and CDR2 is FQGNSA. The CDR3 totals 16 residues. The CDR3 region has the DNA TGTGCCAGCAGCTTAGACGTCGGGAGGGCCGGATACGAGCAGTACTTC. The encoded protein is CASSLDVGRAGYEQYF. Full variable domain (rest looked up from reference TRBV7-2 and TRBJ2-7): GAGVSQSPSNKVTEKGKDVELRCDPISGHTALYWYRQSLGQGLEFLIYFQGNSAPDKSGLPSDRFSAERTGGSVSTLTIQRTQQEDSAVYLCASSLDVGRAGYEQYFGPGTRLTVT.

The V and J genes are TRBV19 and TRBJ1-5, with D perhaps matching TRBD1 (5 bases). The length of the CDR3 is 16 residues. V lost 5 bases and J lost 0, with 14 bases in between. Germline CDR1 reads LNHDA; CDR2 reads SQIVND (reference sequence). As DNA, the CDR3 is TGTGCCAGTAGTGTTGCAGGGACCCCTAGCAATCAGCCCCAGCATTTT. Translated, it gives CASSVAGTPSNQPQHF.

The genes are TRBV4-2 and TRBJ2-1, with TRBD2 identical over 7 bases. Germline CDR1 and CDR2: LGHNA and YNFKEQ. The ends lost 1 base at V and 10 bases at J; junction bases unmatched: 4. The CDR3 is 13 residues long. CDR3 in DNA: TGTGCCAGCAGCCAAGGGGGAGCGGGGGAGCAGTTCTTC. Amino acids: CASSQGGAGEQFF.

The rearrangement uses TRBV9 and TRBJ2-1; D gene unclear. Trimming cost V 0 bases and J 8 bases, with 15 bases left between them. The CDR3 has 15 residues. Germline-derived CDR1 and CDR2 are SGDLS and YYNGEE. The chain's CDR3 is CASSVAGFPGDEQFF. The CDR3 DNA sequence: TGTGCCAGCAGCGTAGCAGGTTTCCCGGGCGATGAGCAGTTCTTC. Variable domain in full (rest from reference TRBV9 and TRBJ2-1): DSGVTQTPKHLITATGQRVTLRCSPRSGDLSVYWYQQSLDQGLQFLIQYYNGEERAKGNILERFSAQQFPDLHSELNLSSLELGDSALYFCASSVAGFPGDEQFFGPGTRLTVL.

The gene calls are TRBV23-1 and TRBJ2-7; 11 nucleotides line up with TRBD1. TRBV23-1 is sorted into the ORF group, with uncertain function. The V and J ends lost 2 bases and 0 bases, in that order; junction bases with no gene match: 6. The CDR3 is 17 residues long. CDR3 nucleotide sequence: TGCGCCAGCAGTCAACCGAAAGGGACAGGGGGCTCCTACGAGCAGTACTTC. Translated, it gives CASSQPKGTGGSYEQYF.

This clone has just one count. The J gene is TRBJ2-7, the V gene TRBV6-5; D is undetermined. Deletions cut 1 base from V and 7 bases from J, with 20 bases between. The CDR3 runs to 16 residues. From germline, CDR1 is MNHEY and CDR2 SVGAGI. CDR3 loop: CASSYLTDPMIGEQYF. DNA for the CDR3: TGTGCCAGCAGTTACTTAACGGACCCAATGATCGGTGAGCAGTACTTC.

Note on this clone: At the DNA level, this CDR3 is encoded by other sequences in the same sample as well. V gene TRBV5-6 combines with J gene TRBJ2-5; D is perhaps TRBD2 (6 bases). This CDR3 comprises 13 residues. Germline V CDR1 and CDR2: SGHDT, YYEEEE. V was trimmed by 2 bases and J by 5 bases, leaving 10 bases between them. The CDR3 region is CASSLVSGETQYF. The CDR3 DNA reads TGTGCCAGCAGCTTAGTGAGCGGGGAGACCCAGTACTTC.